Below, 27 T cell receptor beta chains from the same sample are listed, as sequenced in a study of T cells after yellow fever vaccination. MiXCR was run by TCRdb on the 5' RACE reads, yielding one entry per CDR3 protein. The table records roughly 140,000 distinct CDR3 sequences, roughly 8% of them present only once. This specimen was CD4+ T cells sorted from PBMCs, taken 5 days after the yellow fever booster vaccination. All receptors derive from a man younger than 45 who received the YFV17D yellow fever vaccine.

In DNA form, the CDR3 reads TGTGCCAGCAGGCTACTAGCGGGAGGGCCATACAATGAGCAGTTCTTC. Its protein is CASRLLAGGPYNEQFF. The chain uses TRBV6-1 and TRBJ2-1; 13 bases are shared with TRBD2. Per germline, CDR1 MNHNS and CDR2 SASEGT. V trimming: 6 bases; J trimming: 4 bases; junction bases outside the gene matches: 6. The CDR3 is made up of 16 amino acids.

This clonotype occurred many times. The genes are TRBV6-4 and TRBJ1-1; D call uncertain. The CDR3 consists of 13 residues. Trimming took 11 bases from V and 0 from J, leaving 13 bases between them. Germline CDR1 reads MRHNA; CDR2 reads SNTAGT. CDR3 loop: CAGGFSLNTEAFF. The DNA of the CDR3 is TGTGCCGGAGGGTTTTCCTTGAACACTGAAGCTTTCTTT.

This clonotype occurred many times. The CDR3 DNA reads TGTGCCAGCAGCCCGCGCTGGGTAGGGGGCCACCCCTCCAAAGAGACCCAGTACTTC. Protein sequence: CASSPRWVGGHPSKETQYF. The chain carries TRBV11-1 and TRBJ2-5; 7 nucleotides agree with TRBD1. CDR1 and CDR2 (germline): SGHAT, FQDESV (reference sequence). This CDR3 region has 19 residues. Losses at the gene ends were 5 bases for V and 3 bases for J; bases not matched to a gene: 21.

This clonotype was seen repeatedly, ten times or more. The J gene is TRBJ2-7, the V gene TRBV20-1; 8 nucleotides agree with TRBD2. The CDR3 is 15 residues long. With 0 bases clipped from V and 4 bases from J, the junction kept 8 bases outside the gene matches. The germline gives CDR1 DFQATT, CDR2 SNEGSKA (reference sequence). The CDR3 sequence: CSARDPAGVQYEQYF. The CDR3 coding sequence is TGCAGTGCTAGAGATCCAGCGGGAGTTCAGTACGAGCAGTACTTC.

In its sample, this clonotype was seen many times. The rearrangement links TRBV20-1 to TRBJ1-5; D remains unclear. The CDR3 totals 12 residues. Germline assignment: CDR1 DFQATT and CDR2 SNEGSKA (reference sequence). V was clipped by 3 bases and J by 0 bases, with 3 bases between them. Here the CDR3 DNA reads TGCAGTGCTAGGGGTAGCAATCAGCCCCAGCATTTT. It translates to CSARGSNQPQHF.

This clonotype showed up many times. The junction departs from the called germline gene at one end, perhaps through a read error. This chain links TRBV7-2 with TRBJ2-5, with unresolved D. The CDR3 covers 12 residues. Germline-derived CDR1 and CDR2 are SGHTA and FQGNSA. The CDR3 sequence: CASSPLRETQYF. In nucleotides, the CDR3 is TGCGCCAGCAGCCCCCTCCGGGAGACCCAGTACTTC.

This clonotype was detected ten times or more. This chain links TRBV5-5 with TRBJ2-6; D is unclear. V dropped 1 base and J dropped 0 bases, with 5 bases sitting between them. Per germline, CDR1 SGHKS and CDR2 YYEKEE (reference sequence). The CDR3 covers 15 residues. This chain's CDR3 is CASSLFISGANVLTF. In nucleotides, the CDR3 is TGTGCCAGCAGCTTGTTCATCTCTGGGGCCAACGTCCTGACTTTC. The full variable domain, with the rest looked up from reference TRBV5-5 and TRBJ2-6, is DAGVTQSPTHLIKTRGQQVTLRCSPISGHKSVSWYQQVLGQGPQFIFQYYEKEERGRGNFPDRFSARQFPNYSSELNVNALLLGDSALYLCASSLFISGANVLTFGAGSRLTVL.

Many counts were recorded for this clonotype. The V gene is TRBV20-1, the J gene TRBJ2-3, with 7 bases identical to TRBD2. The germline CDR1 and CDR2 sequences are DFQATT and SNEGSKA (reference sequence). This CDR3 is built from 15 residues. The V and J ends lost 6 bases and 3 bases, in that order; junction bases with no gene match: 12. CDR3 coding DNA: TGCAGTGCCAACGTCGGGGGGAGTGGTACAGATACGCAGTATTTT. Amino acid sequence: CSANVGGSGTDTQYF.

In this sample, this clonotype turned up many times. The genes are TRBV5-8 and TRBJ2-7; D is uncertain. Germline CDR1 and CDR2: SGHTS and YDEGEE. V shed 2 bases and J shed 9 bases, with 21 bases lying between them. The CDR3 is 15 amino acids. CDR3 bases: TGTGCCAGCAGCTTATTACATGGGTTGAGCGTTGGGCAGTACTTC. It encodes CASSLLHGLSVGQYF.

This clonotype was detected ten times or more. V gene TRBV4-2 combines with J gene TRBJ1-4, with D maybe TRBD1 (5 bases). Germline CDR1 and CDR2: LGHNA and YNFKEQ. Between the trimmed V and J ends, which lost 1 base and 0 bases, there was a span of 15 bases. The CDR3 spans 18 residues. CDR3 amino acids: CASSQGSRGGPTNEKLFF. The CDR3 DNA reads TGTGCCAGCAGCCAAGGAAGTAGGGGAGGACCAACTAATGAAAAACTGTTTTTT.

This clonotype was seen only a few times. J is TRBJ2-1 and V is TRBV5-3; no clear D gene. TRBV5-3 is sorted into the ORF group, with uncertain function. The CDR3 length is 16 residues. Trimming removed 3 bases from V and 0 bases from J, with 13 bases in between. CDR3 sequence reads: CARSSTPSCSYNEQFF. The CDR3 coding sequence is TGTGCCAGAAGCTCGACCCCATCCTGCTCCTACAATGAGCAGTTCTTC.

This clonotype was seen repeatedly, ten times or more. V gene TRBV4-3 combines with J gene TRBJ2-3; D gene ambiguous. CDR1 and CDR2 from the germline V gene are LGHNA and YSLEER. The length of the CDR3 is 15 residues. The ends were cut back, 1 base at V and 0 bases at J, with 8 bases in the middle. For the CDR3, the DNA is TGCGCCAGCAGCCAAGGGGTGACTAGCACAGATACGCAGTATTTT. Its protein product is CASSQGVTSTDTQYF.

The chain joins TRBV19 to TRBJ2-2, with TRBD2 as a possible D gene (5 bases). Germline V gene lookup returns CDR1 LNHDA and CDR2 SQIVND (reference sequence). The CDR3 contains 14 residues. Trimming removed 6 bases from V and 5 bases from J, with 13 bases in between. The CDR3 sequence: CASREGGRTGELFF. In DNA, the CDR3 is TGTGCCAGTAGAGAGGGCGGAAGGACCGGGGAGCTGTTTTTT.

This clonotype was counted many times. The rearrangement links TRBV6-2 or TRBV6-3 to TRBJ1-1; D remains ambiguous. Trimming cost V 4 bases and J 2 bases, with 20 bases left between them. In germline, CDR1 is MNHEY, CDR2 SVGEGT. This CDR3 has 17 amino acids. The CDR3, as DNA: TGTGCCAGCAGTTTAAGGACCCAAACCTACCCAAACACTGAAGCTTTCTTT. Its translation is CASSLRTQTYPNTEAFF.

With respect to this clonotype: A single base separates this from a much larger clone, so it may be a read error. The V gene is TRBV11-2, the J gene TRBJ2-7; D remains unclear. The V end was cut by 9 bases, the J end by 2 bases, with 11 bases between. This CDR3 is built from 12 residues. Germline CDR1 SGHAT, CDR2 FQNNGV. The CDR3 region is CARSVRTYEQYF. As DNA, the CDR3 is TGTGCCAGAAGCGTCAGGACCTACGAGCAGTACTTC.

This clonotype was observed many times. This rearrangement joins TRBV7-6 to TRBJ2-1, with 12 bases matching TRBD2. The CDR3 has 15 amino acids. Unmatched junction bases numbered 8, after V lost 5 bases and J lost 9 bases. Germline lookup yields CDR1 SGHVS and CDR2 FNYEAQ. The DNA of the CDR3 is TGTGCCAGCAGCCCCCTAGCGGGAGGGCCCTTTGAGCAGTTCTTC. It codes for CASSPLAGGPFEQFF. The complete variable domain, with remaining parts taken from reference TRBV7-6 and TRBJ2-1, reads GAGVSQSPRYKVTKRGQDVALRCDPISGHVSLYWYRQALGQGPEFLTYFNYEAQQDKSGLPNDRFSAERPEGSISTLTIQRTEQRDSAMYRCASSPLAGGPFEQFFGPGTRLTVL.

This clonotype has ten or more counts. This chain joins TRBV15 and TRBJ2-7, with D uncertain. CDR1 LNHNV and CDR2 YYDKDF come from the germline V gene (reference sequence). V was trimmed by 0 bases and J by 3 bases, leaving 12 bases between them. The CDR3 contains 15 residues. For the CDR3, the DNA is TGTGCCACCAGCAGAGACAAGGCTCCCGGCTACGAGCAGTACTTC. The encoded protein is CATSRDKAPGYEQYF.

This clonotype was observed many times. V gene TRBV20-1 combines with J gene TRBJ1-5, with D possibly matching TRBD1 (6 bases). V lost 5 bases, J lost 7 bases, and 18 bases lay in between. In germline, CDR1 is DFQATT, CDR2 SNEGSKA (reference sequence). The CDR3 runs 14 residues. The CDR3 protein is CSAHRGQAQQPQHF. CDR3 nucleotide sequence: TGCAGTGCTCACCGGGGGCAGGCTCAACAGCCCCAGCATTTT.

In its sample, this clonotype was seen many times. CDR3 region: CASSLGGQGRQYF. CDR3 nucleotide sequence: TGTGCCAGCAGCTTAGGGGGACAGGGCAGGCAGTACTTC. The chain has TRBV7-8 and TRBJ2-7; 9 bases match TRBD1. CDR1 is SGHVS, CDR2 FQNEAQ, per germline. The length of the CDR3 is 13 residues. The junction had 4 bases not matched to a gene; V was cut back by 1 base and J by 9 bases.

There are many counts of this clonotype. The chain carries TRBV28 and TRBJ2-7; 10 positions agree with TRBD2. CDR1 is MDHEN and CDR2 is SYDVKM in the germline V gene. The CDR3 consists of 12 residues. After removal of 8 bases from V and 3 bases from J, the junction contained 1 base not matched to a gene. The CDR3 DNA follows: TGTGCCAGCGGGACTAGCGACTACGAGCAGTACTTC. This translates into CASGTSDYEQYF.

This clonotype has at least ten counts. The chain carries TRBV7-8 and TRBJ2-7; D uncertain. Germline CDR1 reads SGHVS; CDR2 reads FQNEAQ. The length of the CDR3 is 14 residues. Trimming stripped 1 base from V and 2 bases from J, with 9 bases between. CDR3 amino acids: CASSLVQKAYEQYF. The CDR3, as DNA: TGTGCCAGCAGCTTAGTTCAGAAAGCCTACGAGCAGTACTTC.

This clonotype has a count of ten or more. The genes are TRBV7-9 and TRBJ2-1; 7 nucleotides agree with TRBD2. The CDR3 runs to 15 residues. Germline CDR1 reads SEHNR; CDR2 reads FQNEAQ (reference sequence). V dropped 3 bases and J dropped 2; count of bases not matched to a gene: 4. Written as DNA, the CDR3 is TGTGCCAGCAGCTTCCTAGCGGTTGCCTACAATGAGCAGTTCTTC. Residues: CASSFLAVAYNEQFF.

This clonotype has only a few counts. Here the CDR3 DNA reads TGCAGTGCTAGAAAACTTTCAGACTACGAGCAGTACTTC. Encoded protein: CSARKLSDYEQYF. This chain connects TRBV20-1 to TRBJ2-7; D not resolved. Trimming took 2 bases from V and 3 from J, leaving 11 bases between them. This CDR3 spans 13 amino acids. The germline gives CDR1 DFQATT, CDR2 SNEGSKA (reference sequence).

This clonotype came up many times. This chain joins TRBV7-9 and TRBJ2-5; 10 bases agree with TRBD1. CDR3 length equals 18 residues. V lost 5 bases, J lost 1 base, and 13 bases stayed unmatched. Germline V CDR1 and CDR2: SEHNR, FQNEAQ (reference sequence). CDR3 protein: CASSTPLGDRGPQETQYF. CDR3 nucleotides: TGTGCCAGCAGCACCCCCCTCGGGGACAGGGGCCCCCAAGAGACCCAGTACTTC.

This clonotype was picked up a small number of times. The chain employs TRBV18 and TRBJ1-4; unclear D gene. The CDR3 has 15 residues. V lost 3 bases and J lost 5, with 13 bases in between. Germline CDR1 reads KGHSH; CDR2 reads LQKENI. The CDR3 loop reads CASSPVGMENEKLFF. The CDR3 DNA is TGTGCCAGCTCACCTGTAGGGATGGAGAATGAAAAACTGTTTTTT.

This clonotype was counted at least ten times. The V call is TRBV30, the J call TRBJ2-3, with 10 bases lining up with TRBD2. The length of the CDR3 is 15 residues. Germline trimming cut 1 base from V and 1 base from J; bases unmatched to any gene: 2. Germline lookup yields CDR1 GTSNPN and CDR2 SVGIG (reference sequence). CDR3 protein: CAWSEGLAGTDTQYF. CDR3 DNA: TGTGCCTGGAGTGAAGGACTAGCGGGCACAGATACGCAGTATTTT.

In this sample, this clonotype turned up many times. The gene calls are TRBV23-1 and TRBJ2-2; D is perhaps TRBD1 (5 bases). TRBV23-1 counts as an open reading frame of uncertain function. V lost 3 bases to trimming and J lost 7 bases, with 12 bases between them. CDR3 size: 14 residues. CDR3: CASSHNRRHGELFF. As DNA, the CDR3 is TGCGCCAGCAGTCATAACAGGCGTCACGGGGAGCTGTTTTTT.